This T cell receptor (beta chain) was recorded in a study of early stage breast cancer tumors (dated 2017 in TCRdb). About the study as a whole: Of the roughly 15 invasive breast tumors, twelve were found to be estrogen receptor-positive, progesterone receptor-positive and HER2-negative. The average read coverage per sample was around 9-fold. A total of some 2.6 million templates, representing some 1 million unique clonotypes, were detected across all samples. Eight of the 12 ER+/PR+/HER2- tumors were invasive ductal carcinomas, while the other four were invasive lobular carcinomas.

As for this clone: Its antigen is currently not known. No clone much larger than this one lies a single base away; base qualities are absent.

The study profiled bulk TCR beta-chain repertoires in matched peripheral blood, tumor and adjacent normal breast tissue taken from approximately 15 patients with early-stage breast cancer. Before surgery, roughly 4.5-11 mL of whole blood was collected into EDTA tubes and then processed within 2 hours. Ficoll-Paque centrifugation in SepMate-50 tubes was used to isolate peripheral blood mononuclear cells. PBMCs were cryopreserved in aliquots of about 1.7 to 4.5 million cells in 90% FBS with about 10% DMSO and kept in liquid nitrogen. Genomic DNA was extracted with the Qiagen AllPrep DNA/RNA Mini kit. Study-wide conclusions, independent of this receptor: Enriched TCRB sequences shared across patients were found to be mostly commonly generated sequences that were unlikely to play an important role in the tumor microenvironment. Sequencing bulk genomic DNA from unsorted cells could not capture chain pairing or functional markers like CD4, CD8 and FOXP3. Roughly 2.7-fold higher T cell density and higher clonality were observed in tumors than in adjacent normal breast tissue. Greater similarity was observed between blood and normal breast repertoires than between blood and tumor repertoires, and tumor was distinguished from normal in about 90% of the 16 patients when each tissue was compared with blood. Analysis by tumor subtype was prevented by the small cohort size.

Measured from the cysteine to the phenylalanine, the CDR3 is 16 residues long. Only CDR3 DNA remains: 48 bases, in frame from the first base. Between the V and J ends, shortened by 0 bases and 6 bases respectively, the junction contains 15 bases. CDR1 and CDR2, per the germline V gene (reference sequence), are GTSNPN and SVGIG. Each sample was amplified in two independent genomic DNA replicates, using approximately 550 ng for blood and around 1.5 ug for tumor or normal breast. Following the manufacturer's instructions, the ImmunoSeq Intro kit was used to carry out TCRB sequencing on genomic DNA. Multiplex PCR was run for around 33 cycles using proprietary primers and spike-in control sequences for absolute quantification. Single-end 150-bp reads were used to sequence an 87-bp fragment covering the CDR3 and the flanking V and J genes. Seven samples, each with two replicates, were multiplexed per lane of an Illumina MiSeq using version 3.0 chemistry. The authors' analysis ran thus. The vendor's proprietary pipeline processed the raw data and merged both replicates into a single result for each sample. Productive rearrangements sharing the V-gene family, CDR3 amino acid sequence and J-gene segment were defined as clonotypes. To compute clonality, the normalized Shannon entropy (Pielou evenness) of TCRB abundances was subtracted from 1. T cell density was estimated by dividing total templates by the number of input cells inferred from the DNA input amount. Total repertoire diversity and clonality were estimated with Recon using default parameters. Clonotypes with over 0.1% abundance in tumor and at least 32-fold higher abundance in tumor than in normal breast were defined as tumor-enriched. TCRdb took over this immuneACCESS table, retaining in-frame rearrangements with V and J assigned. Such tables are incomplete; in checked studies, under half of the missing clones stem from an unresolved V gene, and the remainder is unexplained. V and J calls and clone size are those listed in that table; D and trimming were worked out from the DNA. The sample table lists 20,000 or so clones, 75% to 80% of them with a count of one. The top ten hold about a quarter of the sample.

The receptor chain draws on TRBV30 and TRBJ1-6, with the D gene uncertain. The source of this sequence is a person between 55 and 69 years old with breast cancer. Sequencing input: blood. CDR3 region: CAWSVGPPNGNSPLHF. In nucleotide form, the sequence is TGTGCCTGGAGTGTCGGTCCGCCAAACGGTAATTCACCCCTCCACTTT.